The 26 T cell receptor beta chains below were found in one sample sequenced in a study of OX40 agonist ivuxolimab in advanced cancers. Sequencing was performed with immunoSEQ multiplex PCR; in TCRdb, only in-frame clones are kept and a portion is missing. The sample contains about 22,000 clones, roughly 86% of which appear only once. The sample consisted of CD4+ or CD8+ T cells sorted from blood, taken in a trial of the OX40 agonist ivuxolimab. The receptors were gathered from an adult with an advanced solid tumor such as melanoma, head and neck, liver or kidney cancer.

The chain employs TRBV19 and TRBJ2-3; 10 nucleotides line up with TRBD1. With V trimmed by 4 bases and J by 3 bases, 4 bases remained unmatched. Germline assignment: CDR1 LNHDA and CDR2 SQIVND (reference sequence). This CDR3 is 15 amino acids long. As DNA, the CDR3 is TGTGCCAGTAGTACCCGACAGGGGGCTACAGATACGCAGTATTTT. It yields the protein CASSTRQGATDTQYF.

V is TRBV19 and J is TRBJ2-3; 7 positions match TRBD2. The CDR3 spans 14 residues. V lost 5 bases, J lost 0 bases, and 2 bases stayed unmatched. CDR1 and CDR2 from the germline V gene are LNHDA and SQIVND (reference sequence). The CDR3 sequence is CASSGTTSTDTQYF. Written as DNA, the CDR3 is TGTGCCAGTAGTGGGACTACTAGCACAGATACGCAGTATTTT. Looking up the rest from reference TRBV19 and TRBJ2-3 gives the full variable domain: DGGITQSPKYLFRKEGQNVTLSCEQNLNHDAMYWYRQDPGQGLRLIYYSQIVNDFQKGDIAEGYSVSREKKESFPLTVTSAQKNPTAFYLCASSGTTSTDTQYFGPGTRLTVL.

V usage is TRBV28 and J usage is TRBJ1-3, with D maybe TRBD1 (5 bases). Trimming shortened V by 3 bases and J by 0 bases, and 12 bases separated the two germline ends. This CDR3 has 16 residues. Germline V gene lookup returns CDR1 MDHEN and CDR2 SYDVKM. The CDR3 bases are TGTGCCAGCAGTTTTGGGACTGCGCCCTCTGGAAACACCATATATTTT. The encoded protein is CASSFGTAPSGNTIYF.

The chain links TRBV7-6 to TRBJ2-3; the D is unclear. Trimming removed 0 bases at V and 1 base at J, with 11 bases between. CDR1 is SGHVS and CDR2 is FNYEAQ in the germline V gene. CDR3 size: 16 residues. The CDR3 here is CASSLAGTLGTDTQYF. CDR3 coding DNA: TGTGCCAGCAGCTTAGCGGGCACCCTGGGCACAGATACGCAGTATTTT.

The chain joins TRBV7-9 to TRBJ2-3, with 7 bases matching TRBD1. The CDR3 covers 17 residues. Germline CDR1 SEHNR, CDR2 FQNEAQ (reference sequence). V trimming: 4 bases; J trimming: 2 bases; junction bases outside the gene matches: 12. CDR3 coding DNA: TGTGCCAGCAGCTCAATCGACAGGGAGATCTACACAGATACGCAGTATTTT. It yields the protein CASSSIDREIYTDTQYF.

This chain joins TRBV27 and TRBJ2-3; no reliable D call. The CDR3 sequence is 14 residues long. Germline CDR1 is MNHEY and CDR2 is SMNVEV (reference sequence). Trimming removed 3 bases from V and 6 bases from J, with 13 bases in between. The CDR3 DNA sequence: TGTGCCAGCAGTTTGCTAGATTCTGCTGATACGCAGTATTTT. It yields the protein CASSLLDSADTQYF.

V and J are TRBV13 and TRBJ2-7, with D perhaps TRBD1 or TRBD2 (5 bases each). V was pared by 4 bases and J by 5 bases, with 9 bases between. Per the germline V gene, CDR1 is PRHDT and CDR2 is FYEKMQ (reference sequence). CDR3 length: 12 residues. The CDR3 bases are TGTGCCAGCAGCTCACTAGGGGACGAGCAGTACTTC. It encodes CASSSLGDEQYF.

This chain uses TRBV19 with TRBJ2-1, with a tentative D call TRBD1 (6 bases). V dropped 5 bases and J dropped 0 bases, with 14 bases sitting between them. The CDR3 contains 16 residues. In germline, CDR1 is LNHDA, CDR2 SQIVND (reference sequence). The CDR3 loop is CASSPRGISSYNEQFF. CDR3 bases: TGTGCCAGTAGTCCCAGGGGCATAAGCTCCTACAATGAGCAGTTCTTC.

This chain uses TRBV28 with TRBJ2-7; D unresolved. Trimming cost V 3 bases and J 1 base, with 7 bases left between them. Germline lookup yields CDR1 MDHEN and CDR2 SYDVKM. This CDR3 spans 13 amino acids. CDR3 in DNA: TGTGCCAGCAGTTTTGGAAAATCCTACGAGCAGTACTTC. It translates to CASSFGKSYEQYF.

A single count supports this clone. The chain is built from TRBV28 and TRBJ2-1, with D maybe TRBD2 (6 bases). The CDR3 loop spans 14 amino acids. Germline lookup yields CDR1 MDHEN and CDR2 SYDVKM. V was trimmed by 2 bases and J by 6 bases, leaving 11 bases between them. The CDR3 loop is CASSLNHGGNEQFF. CDR3 coding DNA: TGTGCCAGCAGTTTAAACCACGGGGGCAATGAGCAGTTCTTC.

The J gene is TRBJ2-1, the V gene TRBV19; D ambiguous. This CDR3 is 13 amino acids long. V lost 3 bases and J 5 bases, leaving 8 bases between the germline ends. The germline V gene has CDR1 LNHDA and CDR2 SQIVND (reference sequence). The CDR3 spells CASSIARNNEQFF. CDR3 DNA: TGTGCCAGTAGTATTGCCCGGAACAATGAGCAGTTCTTC.

The chain joins TRBV5-1 to TRBJ2-4; TRBD2 aligns across 7 bases. CDR3 size: 17 residues. Germline CDR1 reads SGHRS; CDR2 reads YFSETQ. The ends lost 4 bases at V and 6 bases at J; junction bases unmatched: 16. The CDR3 spells CASSPQGASGLLNIQYF. CDR3 bases: TGCGCCAGCAGCCCCCAAGGGGCTAGCGGTTTATTAAACATTCAGTACTTC. The entire variable domain, with the rest obtained from reference TRBV5-1 and TRBJ2-4, is as follows: KAGVTQTPRYLIKTRGQQVTLSCSPISGHRSVSWYQQTPGQGLQFLFEYFSETQRNKGNFPGRFSGRQFSNSRSEMNVSTLELGDSALYLCASSPQGASGLLNIQYFGAGTRLSVL.

This clone was detected once. The CDR3 spells CASSFIWGSYGYTF. CDR3 DNA: TGTGCCAGCAGTTTTATCTGGGGAAGCTATGGCTACACCTTC. J is TRBJ1-2 and V is TRBV28; no clear D gene. Germline V gene sequence: CDR1 MDHEN, CDR2 SYDVKM. The germline V and J ends were trimmed by 3 bases and 4 bases, with 12 bases remaining between them. The CDR3 length is 14 residues.

The chain joins TRBV15 to TRBJ1-1; D uncertain. The CDR3 sequence is 13 residues long. V lost 8 bases, J lost 0 bases, and 10 bases lay in between. The V gene's germline CDR1 is LNHNV and CDR2 YYDKDF (reference sequence). CDR3 bases: TGTGCCACCTCGAGCAGCCTGAACACTGAAGCTTTCTTT. It is translated as CATSSSLNTEAFF.

This chain links TRBV13 with TRBJ2-7; 8 bases map to TRBD1. The CDR3 sequence is 14 residues long. The germline CDR1 and CDR2 sequences are PRHDT and FYEKMQ (reference sequence). Unmatched junction bases numbered 6, after V lost 5 bases and J lost 3 bases. The CDR3 region has the DNA TGTGCCAGCAGCGTTTCAGGGGGCGTCTACGAGCAGTACTTC. Protein sequence: CASSVSGGVYEQYF.

This clone has more than one count but fewer than ten. The chain uses TRBV2 and TRBJ2-7, with D perhaps TRBD1 or TRBD2 (5 bases each). Germline CDR1 SNHLY, CDR2 FYNNEI. V was pared by 2 bases and J by 0 bases, with 11 bases between. The CDR3 has 15 residues. DNA of the CDR3: TGTGCCAGCAGTGAACCCGCAGGGACCTCCTACGAGCAGTACTTC. The encoded protein is CASSEPAGTSYEQYF. Full variable domain (outside the CDR3, taken from reference TRBV2 and TRBJ2-7): EPEVTQTPSHQVTQMGQEVILRCVPISNHLYFYWYRQILGQKVEFLVSFYNNEISEKSEIFDDQFSVERPDGSNFTLKIRSTKLEDSAMYFCASSEPAGTSYEQYFGPGTRLTVT.

The chain links TRBV6-1 to TRBJ1-3; D is uncertain. The length of the CDR3 is 14 residues. V was cut by 6 bases and J by 0 bases, with 9 bases left in between. Germline V CDR1 and CDR2: MNHNS, SASEGT. The CDR3 coding sequence is TGTGCCAGCAGGACGGATATCTCTGGAAACACCATATATTTT. Translated, it gives CASRTDISGNTIYF.

This chain joins TRBV19 and TRBJ1-6, with a weak D call TRBD1 (6 bases). Trimming cost V 5 bases and J 7 bases, with 9 bases left between them. The CDR3 loop spans 13 amino acids. Germline assignment: CDR1 LNHDA and CDR2 SQIVND (reference sequence). DNA of the CDR3: TGTGCCAGTAGTCAGGGGCTAAATTCACCCCTCCACTTT. This sequence encodes CASSQGLNSPLHF.

The chain links TRBV28 to TRBJ2-3; 12 bases are shared with TRBD2. The trim removed 5 bases at V and 2 bases at J, leaving 8 bases unmatched. Per germline, CDR1 MDHEN and CDR2 SYDVKM. This CDR3 spans 17 amino acids. CDR3: CASSDSGLAGTTDTQYF. The CDR3 region has the DNA TGTGCCAGCAGTGACTCCGGACTAGCGGGGACCACAGATACGCAGTATTTT.

This clone has a single count. The chain joins TRBV27 to TRBJ1-2; 8 bases are a match to TRBD1. The CDR3 spans 13 residues. J was trimmed by 8 bases and V by 8 bases; bases with no gene match: 10. CDR1 and CDR2 from the germline V gene are MNHEY and SMNVEV (reference sequence). The CDR3 reads CASGQGAIFGYTF. CDR3 in DNA: TGTGCCAGCGGCCAGGGGGCGATTTTCGGCTACACCTTC.

This clone has a handful of counts. The rearrangement joins TRBV6-6 to TRBJ2-7; D is perhaps TRBD1 (6 bases). Trimming took off 5 bases at V and 5 bases at J, with 10 bases between the two ends. The germline V gene encodes CDR1 MNHNY and CDR2 SVGAGI (reference sequence). This CDR3 has 12 residues. CDR3 DNA sequence: TGTGCCAGCAGTACCACAGGGAACGAGCAGTACTTC. Translation gives CASSTTGNEQYF.

The chain combines TRBV19 with TRBJ1-5; D not certain. Trimming stripped 3 bases from V and 0 bases from J, with 6 bases between. The length of the CDR3 is 14 residues. The germline V gene encodes CDR1 LNHDA and CDR2 SQIVND (reference sequence). CDR3 residues: CASSMVSSNQPQHF. In DNA, the CDR3 is TGTGCCAGTAGTATGGTCAGTAGCAATCAGCCCCAGCATTTT.

This rearrangement joins TRBV2 to TRBJ2-7; D possibly corresponds to TRBD2 (6 bases). Looked up from germline, CDR1 is SNHLY and CDR2 is FYNNEI. Trimming cost V 6 bases and J 7 bases, with 19 bases left between them. The CDR3 sequence is 14 residues long. CDR3 in DNA: TGTGCCAGCAGGTCCCTCGGGGGTCCGCTTGAGCAGTACTTC. Its protein product is CASRSLGGPLEQYF.

J is TRBJ2-7 and V is TRBV27; TRBD1 is a possible D gene (5 bases). The CDR3 runs to 14 residues. The V and J ends lost 3 bases and 2 bases respectively, with 11 bases between them. Germline CDR1 and CDR2: MNHEY and SMNVEV (reference sequence). As DNA, the CDR3 is TGTGCCAGCAGTTTCGCCAGGGCAACCTACGAGCAGTACTTC. As protein: CASSFARATYEQYF.

V gene TRBV27 combines with J gene TRBJ1-5; D unresolved. CDR3 size: 13 residues. From germline, CDR1 is MNHEY and CDR2 SMNVEV (reference sequence). With 2 bases removed from V and 4 bases from J, the gap between germline ends came to 6 bases. DNA for the CDR3: TGTGCCAGCAGTTTAGGGTCTAATCAGCCCCAGCATTTT. Translation gives CASSLGSNQPQHF.

This chain joins TRBV5-1 and TRBJ1-1; D is unclear. Germline loops: CDR1 SGHRS, CDR2 YFSETQ. The CDR3 spans 13 residues. V was cut by 0 bases and J by 2 bases, with 5 bases left in between. The CDR3 DNA reads TGCGCCAGCAGCTTGGAAGCTAACACTGAAGCTTTCTTT. It is translated as CASSLEANTEAFF. Supplemented by reference TRBV5-1 and TRBJ1-1, the full variable domain reads KAGVTQTPRYLIKTRGQQVTLSCSPISGHRSVSWYQQTPGQGLQFLFEYFSETQRNKGNFPGRFSGRQFSNSRSEMNVSTLELGDSALYLCASSLEANTEAFFGQGTRLTVV.